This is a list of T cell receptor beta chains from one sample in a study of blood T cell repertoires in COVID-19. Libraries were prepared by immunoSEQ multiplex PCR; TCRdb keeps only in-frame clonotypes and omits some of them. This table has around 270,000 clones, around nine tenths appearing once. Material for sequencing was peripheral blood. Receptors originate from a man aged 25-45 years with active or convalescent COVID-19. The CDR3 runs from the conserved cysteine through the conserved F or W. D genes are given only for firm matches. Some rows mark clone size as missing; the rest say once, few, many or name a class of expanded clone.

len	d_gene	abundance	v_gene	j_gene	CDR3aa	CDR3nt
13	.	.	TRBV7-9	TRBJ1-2	CASSLNRDYGYTF	TGTGCCAGCAGCTTAAACAGAGACTATGGCTACACCTTC
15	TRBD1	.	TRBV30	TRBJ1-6	CAWSVLQGANSPLHF	TGTGCCTGGAGTGTACTCCAGGGGGCTAATTCACCCCTCCACTTT
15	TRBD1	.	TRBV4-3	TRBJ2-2	CASSQGTGADGELFF	TGCGCCAGCAGCCAAGGAACAGGGGCCGACGGGGAGCTGTTTTTT
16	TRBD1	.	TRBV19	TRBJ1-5	CASRVGTGNSNQPQHF	TGTGCCAGTCGGGTGGGGACAGGGAATAGCAATCAGCCCCAGCATTTT
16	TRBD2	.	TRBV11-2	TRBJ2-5	CASSLGAGGHGETQYF	TGTGCCAGCAGCTTAGGGGCGGGGGGCCATGGAGAGACCCAGTACTTC
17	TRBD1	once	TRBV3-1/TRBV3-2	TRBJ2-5	CASRAGQGVSLRETQYF	TGTGCCAGCAGGGCCGGACAGGGGGTTTCCTTAAGGGAGACCCAGTACTTC
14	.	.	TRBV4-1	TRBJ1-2	CASSYLQKNYGYTF	TGCGCCAGCAGCTATCTACAGAAAAACTATGGCTACACCTTC
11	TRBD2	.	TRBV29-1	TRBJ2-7	CSVGASGEQYF	TGCAGCGTTGGGGCTAGCGGCGAGCAGTACTTC
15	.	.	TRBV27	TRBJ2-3	CASSLTAGSPDTQYF	TGTGCCAGCAGTTTAACGGCAGGGTCGCCAGATACGCAGTATTTT
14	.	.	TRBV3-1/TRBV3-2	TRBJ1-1	CASSQEAGAAEAFF	TGTGCCAGCAGCCAAGAAGCGGGGGCCGCTGAAGCTTTCTTT
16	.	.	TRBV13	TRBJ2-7	CASSLGEGSNTYEQYF	TGTGCCAGCAGCTTAGGCGAGGGTTCGAATACCTACGAGCAGTACTTC
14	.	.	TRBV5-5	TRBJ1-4	CASSLGPLGEKLFF	TGTGCCAGCAGCTTGGGACCCCTAGGTGAAAAACTGTTTTTT
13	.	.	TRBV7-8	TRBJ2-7	CASRPAGAYEQYF	TGTGCCAGCAGGCCGGCAGGGGCCTACGAGCAGTACTTC
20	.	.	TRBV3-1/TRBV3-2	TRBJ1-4	CASSQDFGRDIVATNEKLFF	TGTGCCAGCAGCCAAGATTTCGGGAGGGACATAGTTGCAACTAATGAAAAACTGTTTTTT
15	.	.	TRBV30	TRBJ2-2	CAWSPQGLNTGELFF	TGTGCCTGGAGTCCCCAGGGACTTAACACCGGGGAGCTGTTTTTT
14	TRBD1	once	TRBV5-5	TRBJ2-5	CASSIGTVQETQYF	TGTGCCAGCAGCATAGGGACAGTACAAGAGACCCAGTACTTC
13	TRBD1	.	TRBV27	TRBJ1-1	CASSPPRTGPTFF	TGTGCCAGCAGCCCTCCCCGGACAGGACCAACTTTCTTT
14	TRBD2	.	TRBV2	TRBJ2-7	CASSTGLVIYEQYF	TGTGCCAGCAGTACCGGACTAGTAATCTACGAGCAGTACTTC
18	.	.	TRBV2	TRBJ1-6	CASSELRQARYYNSPLHF	TGTGCCAGCAGTGAACTAAGACAGGCAAGATACTATAATTCACCCCTCCACTTT
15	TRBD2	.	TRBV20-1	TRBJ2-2	CSASSSGTNTGELFF	TGCAGTGCTAGTTCGAGCGGGACTAACACCGGGGAGCTGTTTTTT
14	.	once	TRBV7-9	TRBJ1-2	CASSLGGWSYGYTF	TGTGCCAGCAGCTTAGGGGGCTGGTCGTATGGCTACACCTTC
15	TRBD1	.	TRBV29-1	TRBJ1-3	CSVEDDRVWGNTIYF	TGCAGCGTTGAAGACGACAGGGTTTGGGGAAACACCATATATTTT